This TCR beta chain was retrieved from a study of sequential checkpoint blockade in melanoma. Whole-study context: Maintenance nivolumab came after either treatment sequence.

CDR3 size: 14 residues. Per the germline V gene, CDR1 is SGHVS and CDR2 is FNYEAQ. Some clones are missing from TCRdb's copy, which holds only in-frame ones; the method was immunoSEQ multiplex PCR. The sample yields 30,000 to 45,000 clones, more than 70% seen once. This clone has a single count. A read error may account for a junction end that differs from germline. As to treatment: randomized to nivolumab then ipilimumab (arm A) or the reverse (arm B). PBMC sorting kept live CD3+CD8+ cells without CD19 or CD56. Material: CD8+ T cells sorted from blood (inferred from file names), obtained from a patient given nivolumab and ipilimumab in sequence. The source of this sequence is a human donor with melanoma. The chain joins TRBV7-6 to TRBJ1-4; D remains ambiguous. CDR3 protein: CASSLLEANERLFF. The CDR3 DNA is TGTGCCAGCAGCTTATTGGAGGCTAATGAAAGACTGTTTTTT.